This is a list of T cell receptor beta chains from one sample in a study of cytomegalovirus exposure and HLA in healthy donors. Some clones are missing from TCRdb's copy, which holds only in-frame ones; the method was immunoSEQ multiplex PCR. The sample contains some 150,000 clones, about 85% of which appear only once. Sample: PBMCs. Source of these receptors: a woman between 50 and 59 years old in good health and CMV-seropositive. CDR3s include the opening cysteine and the closing phenylalanine or tryptophan. Fields, in order: D gene, V gene, J gene, clone size, CDR3 protein, CDR3 DNA. D genes are given only for firm matches. Only part of the rows carry a size: once, few, many, or a class if the clone is expanded.

>-|TRBV18|TRBJ2-7|-
CASSSRTYEQYF
TGTGCCAGCTCCTCCAGGACCTACGAGCAGTACTTC
>TRBD1|TRBV11-2|TRBJ1-1|-
CASSLDRVGGTEAFF
TGTGCCAGCAGCCTAGACAGGGTGGGCGGCACTGAAGCTTTCTTT
>-|TRBV11-2|TRBJ2-3|-
CASSAPRGTFTDTQYF
TGTGCCAGCAGCGCCCCCCGAGGGACTTTCACAGATACGCAGTATTTT
>-|TRBV10-1|TRBJ1-5|-
CASRVREYQPQHF
TGCGCCAGCAGAGTCAGGGAATACCAGCCCCAGCATTTT
>-|TRBV29-1|TRBJ1-4|-
CSARGGAEKLFF
TGCAGCGCTAGAGGAGGTGCAGAAAAACTGTTTTTT
>-|TRBV7-3|TRBJ2-2|-
CASEAAANTGELFF
TGTGCCAGCGAAGCGGCGGCCAACACCGGGGAGCTGTTTTTT
>-|TRBV7-9|TRBJ1-1|once
CASSGRYQGTEAFF
TGTGCCAGCAGCGGGAGGTATCAGGGAACTGAAGCTTTCTTT
>TRBD1|TRBV5-1|TRBJ1-1|-
CASSLAQGVGTEAFF
TGCGCCAGCAGCTTGGCACAGGGGGTAGGCACTGAAGCTTTCTTT
>TRBD1|TRBV6-5|TRBJ2-1|-
CATGRGQGYNEQFF
TGTGCCACCGGACGGGGACAGGGGTACAATGAGCAGTTCTTC
>-|TRBV7-2|TRBJ1-1|-
CASSIDRNTEAFF
TGTGCCAGCAGCATCGACAGGAACACTGAAGCTTTCTTT
>TRBD1|TRBV4-1|TRBJ1-2|few
CASSPGGINYGYTF
TGCGCCAGCAGCCCAGGGGGTATAAACTATGGCTACACCTTC
>TRBD1|TRBV28|TRBJ2-7|-
CASRALQGASYEQYF
TGTGCCAGCAGGGCACTTCAGGGGGCTTCGTACGAGCAGTACTTC
>TRBD2|TRBV5-4|TRBJ2-7|-
CASSPGLAGAVEQYF
TGTGCCAGCAGTCCCGGACTAGCGGGGGCCGTCGAGCAGTACTTC
>-|TRBV18|TRBJ1-2|-
CASSRESNYGYTF
TGTGCCAGCTCACGAGAGTCCAACTATGGCTACACCTTC
>-|TRBV19|TRBJ2-3|-
CASSNDRGGGDTQYF
TGTGCCAGTAGTAATGATAGGGGAGGGGGAGATACGCAGTATTTT
>TRBD1|TRBV28|TRBJ1-2|-
CASLRDRGIDGYTF
TGTGCCAGTCTCCGGGACAGGGGGATCGATGGCTACACCTTC
>TRBD1|TRBV6-1|TRBJ1-3|-
CASSVTGTRNTIYF
TGTGCCAGCAGTGTGACAGGGACCAGAAACACCATATATTTT
>-|TRBV7-2|TRBJ2-1|-
CASSRDSRTNNEQFF
TGTGCCAGCAGCCGCGACAGTCGAACCAACAATGAGCAGTTCTTC
>TRBD1|TRBV7-2|TRBJ2-1|-
CASSLSPGQGQNEQFF
TGTGCCAGCAGCTTATCACCGGGACAGGGACAAAATGAGCAGTTCTTC
>-|TRBV2|TRBJ2-7|-
CASSVYEQYF
TGTGCCAGCAGCGTCTACGAGCAGTACTTC
>-|TRBV7-2|TRBJ2-7|-
CASSLTQGFGYEQYF
TGTGCCAGCAGCTTAACACAGGGATTTGGCTACGAGCAGTACTTC
>TRBD2|TRBV6-1|TRBJ2-1|-
CASGRAFYNEQFF
TGTGCCAGCGGGAGGGCTTTTTACAATGAGCAGTTCTTC